The 13 T cell receptor beta chains below were found in one sample sequenced in a study of lung T cells in sarcoidosis with Löfgren's syndrome. TCRdb reprocessed the reads via MiXCR and lists one record per CDR3 protein. The sample lists fewer than 80,000 distinct CDR3 sequences, around 21% occurring once. The sequencing sample was made of CD4+ T cells from PBMCs. The receptors were sampled from a human donor with sarcoidosis (Löfgren's syndrome or another form), or a control subject (not recorded which).

This clonotype was counted a few times. The J gene is TRBJ2-5, the V gene TRBV2; the match to TRBD2 covers 8 bases. Germline values: CDR1 SNHLY, CDR2 FYNNEI. Unmatched junction bases numbered 6, after V lost 1 base and J lost 5 bases. The length of the CDR3 is 15 residues. This CDR3 is CASSEVGLGGETQYF. The CDR3 DNA is TGTGCCAGCAGTGAAGTGGGACTAGGCGGGGAGACCCAGTACTTC.

In the case of this clonotype: A junction boundary mismatches the germline segment, possibly from a read error. The chain recombines TRBV18 with TRBJ2-3; D might be TRBD2 (5 bases). Germline V gives CDR1 KGHSH, CDR2 LQKENI. This CDR3 is 17 amino acids long. The CDR3 DNA sequence: TGTGCCAGCTCACCTCAAGGACGGACGGCTAGCACAGATGCGCAGTATTTT. It yields the protein CASSPQGRTASTDAQYF.

This clonotype was seen repeatedly, ten times or more. The chain uses TRBV7-2 and TRBJ1-1; no reliable D call. The CDR3 runs to 17 residues. Deletions cut 0 bases from V and 0 bases from J, with 14 bases between. Germline V gene data show CDR1 as SGHTA and CDR2 as FQGNSA. The CDR3, as DNA: TGTGCCAGCAGCTTAGCCGGGATTTACCCCATGAACACTGAAGCTTTCTTT. As protein: CASSLAGIYPMNTEAFF.

Notes on this clonotype: One end of the junction does not line up with germline, which may come from a read error. The V and J genes are TRBV7-2 and TRBJ2-3; 10 nucleotides agree with TRBD2. CDR3 length: 15 amino acids. CDR1 is SGHTA and CDR2 is FQGNSA in the germline V gene. The CDR3 DNA reads TGTGCCAGCAGCTCAGCTAGCGGGGGCACAGATACGCGGTATTTT. Translation: CASSSASGGTDTRYF.

This clonotype was picked up many times. V and J are TRBV20-1 and TRBJ1-3; no definite D call. Germline CDR1 DFQATT, CDR2 SNEGSKA (reference sequence). V lost 0 bases and J lost 0, with 9 bases in between. This CDR3 spans 15 amino acids. CDR3 DNA: TGCAGTGCTAGAGATTCCGGTTCCTCTGGAAACACCATATATTTT. This gives the protein CSARDSGSSGNTIYF.

This clonotype was detected ten times or more. V usage is TRBV15 and J usage is TRBJ2-1; 7 bases align to TRBD1. V lost 5 bases and J lost 8; bases outside the gene matches: 12. Germline V gene sequence: CDR1 LNHNV, CDR2 YYDKDF (reference sequence). The CDR3 has 15 residues. The CDR3 reads CATSVTGVNVYEQFF. CDR3 nucleotide sequence: TGTGCCACCAGCGTCACAGGGGTTAATGTCTATGAGCAGTTCTTC. Drawing the rest from reference TRBV15 and TRBJ2-1, the complete variable domain is DAMVIQNPRYQVTQFGKPVTLSCSQTLNHNVMYWYQQKSSQAPKLLFHYYDKDFNNEADTPDNFQSRRPNTSFCFLDIRSPGLGDTAMYLCATSVTGVNVYEQFFGPGTRLTVL.

The genes are TRBV18 and TRBJ2-2; D is uncertain. CDR3 length: 14 residues. V was clipped by 3 bases and J by 0 bases, with 5 bases between them. Germline V gene lookup returns CDR1 KGHSH and CDR2 LQKENI. The CDR3 DNA sequence: TGTGCCAGCTCACCTCTAGCGAACACCGGGGAGCTGTTTTTT. Residues: CASSPLANTGELFF. Full variable domain (remainder filled in from reference TRBV18 and TRBJ2-2): NAGVMQNPRHLVRRRGQEARLRCSPMKGHSHVYWYRQLPEEGLKFMVYLQKENIIDESGMPKERFSAEFPKEGPSILRIQQVVRGDSAAYFCASSPLANTGELFFGEGSRLTVL.

This clonotype occurred many times. This chain links TRBV7-9 with TRBJ2-2; TRBD1 agrees at 7 bases. Trimming removed 5 bases from V and 2 bases from J; junction bases left unmatched: 8. Germline CDR1 reads SEHNR; CDR2 reads FQNEAQ (reference sequence). The CDR3 is 16 amino acids. The DNA of the CDR3 is TGTGCCAGCAGCGCAAGGGACAGCGTCAACACCGGGGAGCTGTTTTTT. Its translation is CASSARDSVNTGELFF. The whole variable domain, filled in from reference TRBV7-9 and TRBJ2-2, reads DTGVSQNPRHKITKRGQNVTFRCDPISEHNRLYWYRQTLGQGPEFLTYFQNEAQLEKSRLLSDRFSAERPKGSFSTLEIQRTEQGDSAMYLCASSARDSVNTGELFFGEGSRLTVL.

This clonotype has at least ten counts. This rearrangement joins TRBV28 to TRBJ2-3; 7 bases are shared with TRBD1. The CDR3 covers 15 residues. Per the germline V gene, CDR1 is MDHEN and CDR2 is SYDVKM. The V and J ends lost 6 bases and 2 bases, in that order; junction bases with no gene match: 8. The CDR3 loop is CASREQGKHTDTQYF. In DNA, the CDR3 is TGTGCCAGCAGAGAACAGGGGAAACACACAGATACGCAGTATTTT.

This chain links TRBV3-1 with TRBJ1-5, with 7 positions matching TRBD1. The CDR3 is 14 amino acids. The V gene end was trimmed by 3 bases and the J gene end by 6 bases; junction bases not matched to a gene: 5. Germline assignment: CDR1 LGHDT and CDR2 YNNKEL (reference sequence). In DNA form, the CDR3 reads TGTGCCAGCAGCCAGAGGGACAGAGCTCAGCCCCAGCATTTT. Its protein is CASSQRDRAQPQHF. The entire variable domain, with the rest obtained from reference TRBV3-1 and TRBJ1-5, is as follows: DTAVSQTPKYLVTQMGNDKSIKCEQNLGHDTMYWYKQDSKKFLKIMFSYNNKELIINETVPNRFSPKSPDKAHLNLHINSLELGDSAVYFCASSQRDRAQPQHFGDGTRLSIL.

This clonotype was found a few times. The chain joins TRBV18 to TRBJ1-1, with 9 bases lining up with TRBD1. The CDR3 has 15 residues. The germline V gene has CDR1 KGHSH and CDR2 LQKENI. J was trimmed by 4 bases and V by 4 bases; bases with no gene match: 7. CDR3 protein: CASSLPGQGPTEAFF. CDR3 DNA sequence: TGTGCCAGCTCACTTCCGGGACAGGGACCCACTGAAGCTTTCTTT.

This clonotype was detected many times. This sequence joins TRBV19 and TRBJ2-3; D uncertain. The germline V gene encodes CDR1 LNHDA and CDR2 SQIVND (reference sequence). The CDR3 sequence is 13 residues long. Trimming removed 7 bases at V and 0 bases at J, with 8 bases between. CDR3 in DNA: TGTGCCAGTAAGGGCTCTAGCACAGATACGCAGTATTTT. The encoded protein is CASKGSSTDTQYF.

This clonotype was counted at least ten times. The chain uses TRBV20-1 and TRBJ2-3, with no clear D. V was shortened by 4 bases and J by 1 base, with 6 bases between the two germline ends. This CDR3 is built from 12 residues. Per germline, CDR1 DFQATT and CDR2 SNEGSKA (reference sequence). The CDR3 bases are TGCAGTGCTACTATGGGCACAGATACGCAGTATTTT. This sequence encodes CSATMGTDTQYF.